These T cell receptor beta chains were read from a single sample in a study of control samples from healthy donors and cancer patients. Generated by immunoSEQ multiplex PCR, the TCRdb table keeps only in-frame clones and is missing some. The sample has some 130,000 clones; less than 90% are singletons. What was sequenced was blood. The receptor set was obtained from a woman aged 25 to 39 in good health. CDR3s leave out the opening cysteine and the closing phenylalanine or tryptophan.

V	J	CDR3
TRBV18	TRBJ1-2	ASSSRGASNYGYT
TRBV20-1	TRBJ2-4	SAARGAQKY
TRBV10-1	TRBJ1-5	ASSESQGFNQPQH
TRBV3-1/TRBV3-2	TRBJ1-4	ASSQVGGQGFR
TRBV7-8	TRBJ1-1	ASSQGRQGVIGTEAF
TRBV7-9	TRBJ1-1	ASSPVGQGGTEAF
TRBV19	TRBJ2-2	ASSMDLSGELF
TRBV24-1	TRBJ1-1	ATSGGGGATEAF
TRBV2	TRBJ1-1	ASTEPRQGTNTEAF
TRBV5-1	TRBJ2-6	ASSLASGANVLT
TRBV29-1	TRBJ1-2	SGDSGPNYGYT
TRBV3-1/TRBV3-2	TRBJ2-7	ASSQDRLQIYEQY
TRBV9	TRBJ1-6	ASSVEGSPLH
TRBV11-2	TRBJ2-1	ASSLDSGRANEQF
TRBV13	TRBJ2-7	ASSPGRRPEEQY
TRBV4-1	TRBJ2-2	ASSKLAGDDGELF
TRBV2	TRBJ2-2	ATQGTGELF
TRBV5-1	TRBJ1-5	ASSLTTGNGQPQH
TRBV30	TRBJ2-1	AWSGPTSGRAYNEQF
TRBV7-8	TRBJ2-1	ASSLGSGGFYNEQF
TRBV30	TRBJ2-7	AWSVPGQAYEQY
TRBV29-1	TRBJ2-2	SVDLRNTGELF
TRBV6-4	TRBJ2-3	ASSAASTDTQY
TRBV9	TRBJ2-1	ASSVDITYNEQF
TRBV6-5	TRBJ2-7	ASRDRGSPTYEQY
TRBV10-3	TRBJ1-5	AIGAGRNPNQPQH
TRBV6-5	TRBJ2-2	ASSWDFANTGELF
TRBV3-1/TRBV3-2	TRBJ1-5	ASSLGAGGNSNQPQH
TRBV6-1	TRBJ2-4	ASSEGPGMGIQY
TRBV3-1/TRBV3-2	TRBJ2-3	ASSRPSLAKTQY
TRBV3-1/TRBV3-2	TRBJ1-2	ASSQLGGSNYGYT
TRBV27	TRBJ2-1	ASHPGQGNEQF
TRBV3-1/TRBV3-2	TRBJ1-4	ASSQVSQGSRKLF
TRBV7-3	TRBJ2-2	ASSLVGATGLAGGGELF